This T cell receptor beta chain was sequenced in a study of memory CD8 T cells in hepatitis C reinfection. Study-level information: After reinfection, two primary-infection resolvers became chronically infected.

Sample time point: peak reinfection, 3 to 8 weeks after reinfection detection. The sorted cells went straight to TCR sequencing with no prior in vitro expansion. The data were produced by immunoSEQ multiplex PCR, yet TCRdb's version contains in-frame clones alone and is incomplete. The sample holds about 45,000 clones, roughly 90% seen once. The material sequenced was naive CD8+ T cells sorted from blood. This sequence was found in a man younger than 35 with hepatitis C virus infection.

Written as DNA, the CDR3 is TGTGCCAGCTCACTTCGGACTAGCGGGCACTACAATGAGCAGTTCTTC. Encoded protein: CASSLRTSGHYNEQFF. The J gene is TRBJ2-1, the V gene TRBV18; 11 positions agree with TRBD2. The CDR3 has 16 amino acids. CDR1 KGHSH and CDR2 LQKENI come from the germline V gene. V trimming: 4 bases; J trimming: 3 bases; junction bases outside the gene matches: 5.